The next 15 T cell receptor beta chains were all read from a single sample in a study of T cell changes during pregnancy in multiple sclerosis. TCRdb's table, derived via immunoSEQ multiplex PCR, lists solely in-frame clones and lacks some. This sample has some 37,000 clones, with approximately 85% found just once. The source was CD4+ T cells from peripheral blood mononuclear cells, collected before pregnancy. The receptors come from a female donor with multiple sclerosis, enrolled in a pregnancy study.

V usage is TRBV5-1 and J usage is TRBJ2-2; 11 bases line up with TRBD2. The trim removed 3 bases at V and 1 base at J, leaving 5 bases unmatched. Germline lookup yields CDR1 SGHRS and CDR2 YFSETQ. The CDR3 runs to 17 residues. In DNA form, the CDR3 reads TGCGCCAGCAGCTCCTCCGGGACTAGCGGGAACACCGGGGAGCTGTTTTTT. Translating it yields CASSSSGTSGNTGELFF. The variable domain in full, completed from reference TRBV5-1 and TRBJ2-2, reads KAGVTQTPRYLIKTRGQQVTLSCSPISGHRSVSWYQQTPGQGLQFLFEYFSETQRNKGNFPGRFSGRQFSNSRSEMNVSTLELGDSALYLCASSSSGTSGNTGELFFGEGSRLTVL.

This chain joins TRBV18 and TRBJ2-1, with D maybe TRBD1 (5 bases). Germline V gene sequence: CDR1 KGHSH, CDR2 LQKENI. The CDR3 sequence is 15 residues long. The ends were cut back, 3 bases at V and 3 bases at J, with 12 bases in the middle. The CDR3 spells CASSPSAGYYNEQFF. The CDR3, as DNA: TGTGCCAGCTCACCTTCTGCAGGGTACTACAATGAGCAGTTCTTC.

For the CDR3, the DNA is TGTGCCAGTAGTATGATCCCCGGGTTTAATGAGCAGTTCTTC. This translates into CASSMIPGFNEQFF. The chain carries TRBV19 and TRBJ2-1; D call uncertain. The CDR3 spans 14 residues. Trimming shortened V by 3 bases and J by 7 bases, and 13 bases separated the two germline ends. Germline CDR1 is LNHDA and CDR2 is SQIVND (reference sequence).

This sequence joins TRBV2 and TRBJ1-5; D gene ambiguous. V lost 8 bases to trimming and J lost 8 bases, with 13 bases between them. The CDR3 is made up of 12 amino acids. CDR1 is SNHLY, CDR2 FYNNEI, per germline. CDR3 sequence reads: CASSEGLEPQHF. The CDR3 coding sequence is TGTGCCAGCTCTGAGGGCTTGGAGCCCCAGCATTTT.

V and J are TRBV5-4 and TRBJ2-2, with 14 bases fitting TRBD2. The V gene's germline CDR1 is SGHNT and CDR2 YYREEE (reference sequence). The CDR3 contains 17 residues. Trimming cost V 5 bases and J 1 base; bases outside gene matches: 4. In DNA, the CDR3 is TGTGCCAGCAGGGGAGGACTAGCGGGAGGGAACACCGGGGAGCTGTTTTTT. Its translation: CASRGGLAGGNTGELFF.

This chain joins TRBV2 and TRBJ2-1, with 7 bases aligning to TRBD2. This CDR3 contains 10 residues. The trim removed 8 bases at V and 13 bases at J, leaving 5 bases unmatched. Germline V gives CDR1 SNHLY, CDR2 FYNNEI. In DNA form, the CDR3 reads TGTGCCAGCGGGAGGGAGACCCAGTTCTTC. Amino acid sequence: CASGRETQFF.

The gene calls are TRBV7-3 and TRBJ2-5; D might be TRBD2 (7 bases). Germline V lookup: CDR1 SGHTA, CDR2 FQGTGA. The V end was cut by 6 bases, the J end by 4 bases, with 12 bases between. The CDR3 totals 13 residues. The CDR3 DNA follows: TGTGCCAGCAGTCTAGGGGGGGGAGAGACCCAGTACTTC. It is translated as CASSLGGGETQYF.

The J gene is TRBJ1-3, the V gene TRBV10-3; D is undetermined. The CDR3 totals 14 residues. Per the germline V gene, CDR1 is ENHRY and CDR2 is SYGVKD. Trimming shortened V by 6 bases and J by 2 bases, and 11 bases separated the two germline ends. This CDR3 reads CAISLTTTGNTIYF. As DNA, the CDR3 is TGTGCCATCAGCCTGACAACGACTGGAAACACCATATATTTT.

The V gene is TRBV19, the J gene TRBJ2-2, with D perhaps TRBD2 (6 bases). The CDR3 sequence is 16 residues long. Germline loops: CDR1 LNHDA, CDR2 SQIVND (reference sequence). The V end was cut by 7 bases, the J end by 1 base, with 16 bases between. The CDR3 spells CASTRVGGVNTGELFF. In DNA form, the CDR3 reads TGTGCCAGTACTCGGGTGGGCGGGGTGAACACCGGGGAGCTGTTTTTT.

This clone was found once. CDR3 sequence: CAWSVQTGGVDTQYF. CDR3 bases: TGTGCCTGGAGTGTGCAGACGGGAGGGGTAGATACGCAGTATTTT. The chain carries TRBV30 and TRBJ2-3; 8 bases agree with TRBD2. Trimming cost V 0 bases and J 5 bases; bases outside gene matches: 7. The CDR3 totals 15 residues. Germline CDR1 reads GTSNPN; CDR2 reads SVGIG (reference sequence).

The chain links TRBV5-1 to TRBJ2-3, with TRBD2 matching over 7 bases. CDR3 length: 16 residues. Looked up from germline, CDR1 is SGHRS and CDR2 is YFSETQ. With 2 bases clipped from V and 2 bases from J, the junction kept 8 bases outside the gene matches. The CDR3 spells CASSFPAGYDTDTQYF. The CDR3 DNA sequence: TGCGCCAGCAGCTTCCCAGCGGGATACGACACAGATACGCAGTATTTT.

There are a few counts of this clone. V gene TRBV25-1 combines with J gene TRBJ1-1; D is possibly TRBD1 (6 bases). V shed 9 bases and J shed 5 bases, with 16 bases lying between them. The germline V gene encodes CDR1 MGHDK and CDR2 SYGVNS. The CDR3 contains 13 residues. The chain's CDR3 is CASRQVQGTEAFF. The CDR3 nucleotides read TGTGCCAGTAGGCAGGTTCAGGGGACTGAAGCTTTCTTT.

The chain is built from TRBV5-4 and TRBJ1-3, with D possibly matching TRBD1 (6 bases). The germline CDR1 and CDR2 sequences are SGHNT and YYREEE (reference sequence). There are 15 residues in the CDR3. V was shortened by 4 bases and J by 6 bases, with 17 bases between the two germline ends. CDR3: CASSVKRQAPNTIYF. As DNA, the CDR3 is TGTGCCAGCAGCGTTAAGAGACAGGCCCCAAACACCATATATTTT.

The V call is TRBV4-2, the J call TRBJ2-5; no firm D call. The germline V gene has CDR1 LGHNA and CDR2 YNFKEQ. Trimming shortened V by 0 bases and J by 5 bases, and 10 bases separated the two germline ends. There are 14 residues in the CDR3. CDR3 sequence reads: CASSQEYLWETQYF. The CDR3 region has the DNA TGTGCCAGCAGCCAAGAATACTTGTGGGAGACCCAGTACTTC.

The V and J genes are TRBV21-1 and TRBJ1-1; TRBD1 reflects the table's D call only, with no check against the DNA. TRBV21-1 is labeled a pseudogene. This CDR3 has 17 amino acids. CDR3 bases: TGTGCCAGCAGCAAAAGGGGGTGGGAGAGATCGAACACTGAAGCTTTCTTT. As protein: CASSKRGWERSNTEAFF.